This T cell receptor (beta chain) was observed in a study of T cell changes during pregnancy in multiple sclerosis. Assay used: immunoSEQ multiplex PCR; TCRdb lists only in-frame clones, some missing. This table holds roughly 69,000 clones, about 91% found once. J was trimmed by 3 bases and V by 1 base; bases with no gene match: 5. The CDR3 consists of 15 residues. Germline V gene lookup returns CDR1 LNHDA and CDR2 SQIVND (reference sequence). The source was peripheral blood, collected after pregnancy. The chain joins TRBV19 to TRBJ2-5, with 7 bases fitting TRBD2. The sequence was obtained from a female donor with multiple sclerosis, enrolled in a pregnancy study. In nucleotides, the CDR3 is TGTGCCAGTAGTATAGGGCGGGAGACAGAAGAGACCCAGTACTTC. It codes for CASSIGRETEETQYF.